Reported below is one T cell receptor (beta chain). In its sample, this clone was seen once. Its antigen is currently not known. No base quality information exists; no much larger clone differs at one position. The patients who supplied the archived tumor blocks had received no neoadjuvant therapy before resection. For the preserved-tissue arm, the study drew on some 30 surgical resection samples taken from fewer than 25 pancreatic ductal adenocarcinoma patients who had not been treated previously. For the resection arm, DNA was extracted from ten 5-micron curls of FFPE tumor adjacent to the multiplex immunohistochemistry slide. This specimen belongs to a study of CXCR4 blockade with PD-1 therapy in pancreatic cancer (dated 2019 in TCRdb). Regarding the complete study: The study analyzed resected pancreatic ductal adenocarcinoma using both multiplex immunohistochemistry and TCRbeta immunosequencing, alongside ex vivo slice culture that tested PD-1 and CXCR4 blockade. To look at intratumoral heterogeneity, the researchers TCR-sequenced two geographically distinct regions from each of about 6 tumors.

Extracted DNA was used for immunosequencing of TCRbeta CDR3 regions with the immunoSEQ Assay at Adaptive Biotechnologies. In the original analysis: To quantify the absolute abundance of each unique TCRbeta CDR3, sequences were collapsed and filtered. Clonality was defined as 1 minus Pielou's evenness, computed on productive in-frame rearrangements only. For regional overlap, the top 100 nucleotide rearrangements were followed across paired samples, and the Morisita index was used to compare paired samples against unrelated samples. The immunoSEQ Rearrangement Details tool was used to assess whether nucleotide rearrangements converged onto identical amino acid sequences. Here the immuneACCESS table is served through TCRdb, limited to in-frame sequences with V and J called. Missing clones are a known gap in these copies; in checked studies unresolved V genes cover under half, and the rest lacks a known reason. Clone size and the V and J calls come from that table; the DNA yielded D and trimming. This sample is represented by about 17,000 clones; around 70% of them were singletons. 5.5% to 6% of the sample lies in the top ten.

Inclusive of the bounding cysteine and phenylalanine, the CDR3 is 14 residues long. Left in the record is the CDR3 DNA by itself, 42 bases read in frame from the first base. V is cut by 0 bases and J by 2 bases, and the space between the germline ends is 10 bases. Taken from the germline V gene (reference sequence), the CDR1 and CDR2 loops are GTSNPN and SVGIG. Paper-wide results and their limitations: Because only TCRbeta chains were sequenced, true antigen-specificity overlap among convergent dominant clones remained unconfirmed while awaiting paired alpha-beta single-cell sequencing. Tumors showed clonal expansion, with mean productive clonality roughly 0.13 versus 0.045 in healthy blood, but clonality did not correlate with survival. The frequency of each amino acid clone correlated strongly with the number of distinct nucleotide rearrangements encoding that clone, suggesting convergent selection driven by common tumor antigens.

The sequence is built from TRBV30 and TRBJ1-2; no confident D gene assignment can be made. Material for sequencing was tumor tissue. This sequence was found in a human donor with pancreatic ductal adenocarcinoma. The CDR3 in this case is CAWSVLGQNYGYTF. The DNA is TGTGCCTGGAGTGTACTCGGCCAGAACTATGGCTACACCTTC.